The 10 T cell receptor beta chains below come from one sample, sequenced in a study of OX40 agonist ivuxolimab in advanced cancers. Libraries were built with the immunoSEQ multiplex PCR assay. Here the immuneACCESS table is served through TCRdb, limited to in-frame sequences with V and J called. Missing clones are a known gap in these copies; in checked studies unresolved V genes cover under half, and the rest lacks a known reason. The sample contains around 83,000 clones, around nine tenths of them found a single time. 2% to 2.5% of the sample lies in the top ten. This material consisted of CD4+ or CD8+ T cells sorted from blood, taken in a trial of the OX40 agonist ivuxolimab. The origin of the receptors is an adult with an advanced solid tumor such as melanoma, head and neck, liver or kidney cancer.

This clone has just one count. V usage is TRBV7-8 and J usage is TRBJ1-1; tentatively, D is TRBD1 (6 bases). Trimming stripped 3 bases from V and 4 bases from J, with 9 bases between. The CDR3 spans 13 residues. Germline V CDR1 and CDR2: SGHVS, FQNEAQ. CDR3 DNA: TGTGCCAGCAGCTTTTACAGGGCCACTGAAGCTTTCTTT. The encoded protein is CASSFYRATEAFF.

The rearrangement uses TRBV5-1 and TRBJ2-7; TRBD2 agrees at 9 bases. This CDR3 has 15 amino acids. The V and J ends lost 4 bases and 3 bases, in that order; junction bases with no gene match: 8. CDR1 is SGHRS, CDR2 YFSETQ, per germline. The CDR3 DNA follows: TGCGCCAGCAGCCCTCCTAGCGGGGACATCTACGAGCAGTACTTC. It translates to CASSPPSGDIYEQYF.

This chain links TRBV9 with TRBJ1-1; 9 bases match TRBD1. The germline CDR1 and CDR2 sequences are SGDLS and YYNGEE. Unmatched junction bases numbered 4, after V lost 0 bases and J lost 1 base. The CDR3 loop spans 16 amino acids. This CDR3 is CASSVGTGDRNTEAFF. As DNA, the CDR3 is TGTGCCAGCAGCGTAGGGACAGGGGATCGGAACACTGAAGCTTTCTTT.

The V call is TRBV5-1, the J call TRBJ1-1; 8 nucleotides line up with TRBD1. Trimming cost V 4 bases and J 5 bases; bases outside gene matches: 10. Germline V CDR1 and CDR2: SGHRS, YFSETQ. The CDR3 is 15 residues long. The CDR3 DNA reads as TGCGCCAGCAGCATAACAGGACAGGGCTGGACTGAAGCTTTCTTT. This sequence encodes CASSITGQGWTEAFF.

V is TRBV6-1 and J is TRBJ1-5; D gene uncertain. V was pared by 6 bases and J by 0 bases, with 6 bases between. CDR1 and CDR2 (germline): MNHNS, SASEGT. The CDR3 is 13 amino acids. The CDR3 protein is CASRIDSNQPQHF. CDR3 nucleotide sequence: TGTGCCAGCAGAATCGATAGCAATCAGCCCCAGCATTTT.

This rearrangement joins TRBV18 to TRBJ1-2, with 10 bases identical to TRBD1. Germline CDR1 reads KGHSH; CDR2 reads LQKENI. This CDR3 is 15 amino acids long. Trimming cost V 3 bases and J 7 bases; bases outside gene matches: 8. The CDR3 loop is CASSPLGTGEAGYTF. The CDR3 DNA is TGTGCCAGCTCACCTCTGGGGACAGGGGAGGCTGGCTACACCTTC.

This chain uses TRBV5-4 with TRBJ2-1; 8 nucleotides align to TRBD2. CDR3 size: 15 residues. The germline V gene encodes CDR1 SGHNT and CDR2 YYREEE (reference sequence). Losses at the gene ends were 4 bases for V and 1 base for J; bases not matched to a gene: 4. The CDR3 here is CASSSGSGSYNEQFF. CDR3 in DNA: TGTGCCAGCAGCAGCGGGAGTGGGTCCTACAATGAGCAGTTCTTC.

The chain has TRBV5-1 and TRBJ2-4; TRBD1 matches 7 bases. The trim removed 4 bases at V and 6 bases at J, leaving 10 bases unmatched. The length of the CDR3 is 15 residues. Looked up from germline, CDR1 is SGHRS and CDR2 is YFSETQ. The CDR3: CASSLDDRVINIQYF. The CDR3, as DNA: TGCGCCAGCAGCCTTGATGACAGGGTGATAAACATTCAGTACTTC.

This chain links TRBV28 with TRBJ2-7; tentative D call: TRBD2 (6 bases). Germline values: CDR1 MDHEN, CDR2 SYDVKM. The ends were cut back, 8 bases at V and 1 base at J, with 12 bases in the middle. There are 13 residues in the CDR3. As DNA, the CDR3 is TGTGCCAGCGCGGGGTGGGGATCCTACGAGCAGTACTTC. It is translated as CASAGWGSYEQYF.

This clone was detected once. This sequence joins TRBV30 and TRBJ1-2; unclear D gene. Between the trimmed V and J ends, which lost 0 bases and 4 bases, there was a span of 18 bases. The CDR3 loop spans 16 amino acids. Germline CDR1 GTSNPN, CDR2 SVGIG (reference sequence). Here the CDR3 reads CAWSVRSSLLRYGYTF. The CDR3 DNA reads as TGTGCCTGGAGTGTTCGTTCCTCCCTTCTCCGCTATGGCTACACCTTC. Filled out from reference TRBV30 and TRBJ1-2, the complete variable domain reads SQTIHQWPATLVQPVGSPLSLECTVEGTSNPNLYWYRQAAGRGLQLLFYSVGIGQISSEVPQNLSASRPQDRQFILSSKKLLLSDSGFYLCAWSVRSSLLRYGYTFGSGTRLTVV.